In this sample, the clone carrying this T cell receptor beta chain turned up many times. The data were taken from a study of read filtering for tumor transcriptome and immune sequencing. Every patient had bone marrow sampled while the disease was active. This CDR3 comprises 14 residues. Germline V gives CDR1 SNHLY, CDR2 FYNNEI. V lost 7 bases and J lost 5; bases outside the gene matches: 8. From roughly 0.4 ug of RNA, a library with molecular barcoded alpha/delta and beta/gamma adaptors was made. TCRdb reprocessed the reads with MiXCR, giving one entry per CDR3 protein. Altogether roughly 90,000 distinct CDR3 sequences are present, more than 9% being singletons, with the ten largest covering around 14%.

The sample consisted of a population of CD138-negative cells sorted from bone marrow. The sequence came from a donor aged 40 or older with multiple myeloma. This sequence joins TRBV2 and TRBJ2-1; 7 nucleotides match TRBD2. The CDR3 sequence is CASNKASGNNEQFF. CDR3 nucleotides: TGTGCCAGCAATAAAGCTAGCGGCAACAATGAGCAGTTCTTC.